The 2 T cell receptor beta chains in this list originate from one sample, sequenced in a study of shared clonotypes between healthy human individuals. Measured with immunoSEQ multiplex PCR; TCRdb has only the in-frame clones, and not every one. The data contain over 800,000 clones, more than 85% of them seen just once; the ten biggest clones take up 20% to 30%. CD45RO-negative cells were positively selected for CCR7, leaving out terminally differentiated effector memory CD45RA+ cells. The sequencing input was naive CD8+ T cells sorted from blood. These TCRs come from a man in his thirties or forties in good health.

The CDR3 region has the DNA TGCGCCAGCAGTGAGTCGAAGACCTATCCCTACGAGCAGTACTTC. Translating it yields CASSESKTYPYEQYF. The chain combines TRBV10-2 with TRBJ2-7; no reliable D call. CDR3 length equals 15 residues. The V end lost 0 bases, the J end lost 2 bases, and 11 bases lay between the germline ends. Germline loops: CDR1 WSHSY, CDR2 SAAADI.

V and J are TRBV4-1 and TRBJ2-7; D could derive from TRBD1 or TRBD2 (5 bases each). V lost 2 bases and J 0 bases, leaving 11 bases between the germline ends. The CDR3 extends over 15 amino acids. Germline V gives CDR1 MGHRA, CDR2 YSYEKL. The CDR3 protein is CASSQPGPSSYEQYF. The CDR3, as DNA: TGCGCCAGCAGCCAACCGGGACCCTCCTCCTACGAGCAGTACTTC.